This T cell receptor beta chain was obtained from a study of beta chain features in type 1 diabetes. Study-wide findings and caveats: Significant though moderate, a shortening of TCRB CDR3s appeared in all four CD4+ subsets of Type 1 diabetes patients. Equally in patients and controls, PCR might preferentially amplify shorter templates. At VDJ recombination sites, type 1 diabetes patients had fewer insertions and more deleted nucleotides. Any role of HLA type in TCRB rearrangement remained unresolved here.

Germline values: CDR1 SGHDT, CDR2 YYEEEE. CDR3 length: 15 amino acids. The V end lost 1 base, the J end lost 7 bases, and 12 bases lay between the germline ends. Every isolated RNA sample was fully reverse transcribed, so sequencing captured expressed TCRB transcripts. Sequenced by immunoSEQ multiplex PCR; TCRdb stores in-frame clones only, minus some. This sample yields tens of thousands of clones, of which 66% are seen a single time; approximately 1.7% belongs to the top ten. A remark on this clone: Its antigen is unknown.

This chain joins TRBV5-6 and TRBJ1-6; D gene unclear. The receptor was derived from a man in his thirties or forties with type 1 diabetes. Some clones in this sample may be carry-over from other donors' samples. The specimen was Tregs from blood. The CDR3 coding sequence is TGTGCCAGCAGCTTGTACGGGGTAAGGAATTCACCCCTCCACTTT. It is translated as CASSLYGVRNSPLHF. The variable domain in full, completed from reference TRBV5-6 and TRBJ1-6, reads DAGVTQSPTHLIKTRGQQVTLRCSPKSGHDTVSWYQQALGQGPQFIFQYYEEEERQRGNFPDRFSGHQFPNYSSELNVNALLLGDSALYLCASSLYGVRNSPLHFGNGTRLTVT.